The 3 T cell receptor beta chains given below trace back to one sample, sequenced in a study of OX40 agonist ivuxolimab in advanced cancers. Using immunoSEQ multiplex PCR, the repertoire was profiled, and TCRdb retains in-frame clones only, with some absent. This sample carries about 45,000 clones, roughly 94% of them seen once, and the ten largest clones take 11%. The material sequenced was CD4+ or CD8+ T cells sorted from blood, taken in a trial of the OX40 agonist ivuxolimab. Receptors originate from an adult with an advanced solid tumor such as melanoma, head and neck, liver or kidney cancer.

The chain recombines TRBV4-3 with TRBJ2-1; D may correspond to TRBD1 or TRBD2 (6 bases each). The germline CDR1 and CDR2 sequences are LGHNA and YSLEER. Deletions cut 0 bases from V and 3 bases from J, with 9 bases between. The CDR3 loop spans 15 amino acids. CDR3 amino acids: CASSQEGGNYNEQFF. DNA of the CDR3: TGCGCCAGCAGCCAAGAAGGGGGGAACTACAATGAGCAGTTCTTC.

The rearrangement links TRBV5-8 to TRBJ1-1; D unresolved. This CDR3 comprises 13 residues. Per germline, CDR1 SGHTS and CDR2 YDEGEE. Deletions cut 1 base from V and 3 bases from J, with 7 bases between. CDR3 nucleotides: TGTGCCAGCAGCTTGTGGGAGTACACTGAAGCTTTCTTT. Protein sequence: CASSLWEYTEAFF.

The CDR3 region has the DNA TGTGCCAGCAGGTCCCCCGGCAGCTCCTACGAGCAGTACTTC. This encodes CASRSPGSSYEQYF. The rearrangement uses TRBV5-4 and TRBJ2-7; D gene uncertain. The CDR3 runs to 14 residues. V was clipped by 5 bases and J by 0 bases, with 12 bases between them. The germline CDR1 and CDR2 sequences are SGHNT and YYREEE (reference sequence). The variable domain in full, completed from reference TRBV5-4 and TRBJ2-7, reads ETGVTQSPTHLIKTRGQQVTLRCSSQSGHNTVSWYQQALGQGPQFIFQYYREEENGRGNFPPRFSGLQFPNYSSELNVNALELDDSALYLCASRSPGSSYEQYFGPGTRLTVT.